The clone carrying this T cell receptor (beta chain) was observed a few times. Its specificity is unknown. This sample was included in a study of tumor-infiltrating lymphocytes in localized non-small cell lung cancer. Study-wide background: The cohort mixed smokers and never-smokers, several histologies, and some post-neoadjuvant-chemotherapy samples.

Here immunoSEQ multiplex PCR was the method, and the copy in TCRdb shows in-frame clones only, minus some. The data contain under 25,000 clones, roughly 64% of them singletons. Trimming took off 5 bases at V and 5 bases at J, with 16 bases between the two ends. Germline CDR1 and CDR2: SEHNR and FQNEAQ (reference sequence). The CDR3 totals 15 residues. Study results and caveats: Each assay used a separate piece of the same tissue. TCR sequencing covered a subset of patients with enough tissue.

The rearrangement uses TRBV7-9 and TRBJ2-1; D uncertain. The TCR was taken from a human donor with non-small cell lung cancer. The sequenced material came from lung tumor tissue. The CDR3 sequence: CASSGRHHSHNEQFF. For the CDR3, the DNA is TGTGCCAGCAGCGGCCGGCACCATTCTCACAATGAGCAGTTCTTC.